The clone carrying this T cell receptor beta chain was detected ten times or more. Its antigen is as yet unknown. RNA transcripts gave rise to amplified TCR beta CDR3 regions. When the TCR CDR3 underwent first-round RT-PCR, the HTBI primer set was used. TCRdb re-called the multiplex PCR reads through MiXCR, storing one row per CDR3 protein. The data hold 300,000 to 400,000 distinct CDR3 sequences, with approximately 15% observed a single time. The sample is drawn from a study of T cells in Graves' hyperthyroidism and ophthalmopathy. Study-wide findings and caveats: Clonotypes that were expanded in thyroid above 0.001 mostly appeared in blood too.

The CDR3 contains 14 residues. Germline V gene data show CDR1 as DFQATT and CDR2 as SNEGSKA (reference sequence). V lost 2 bases and J 2 bases, leaving 12 bases between the germline ends. The sample consisted of blood. This receptor was obtained from a woman aged 25 to 45 with Graves' hyperthyroidism. J is TRBJ2-5 and V is TRBV20-1, with TRBD1 as a possible D gene (5 bases). CDR3 sequence: CSARSPQVQETQYF. CDR3 nucleotide sequence: TGCAGTGCTAGATCCCCACAGGTGCAAGAGACCCAGTACTTC.